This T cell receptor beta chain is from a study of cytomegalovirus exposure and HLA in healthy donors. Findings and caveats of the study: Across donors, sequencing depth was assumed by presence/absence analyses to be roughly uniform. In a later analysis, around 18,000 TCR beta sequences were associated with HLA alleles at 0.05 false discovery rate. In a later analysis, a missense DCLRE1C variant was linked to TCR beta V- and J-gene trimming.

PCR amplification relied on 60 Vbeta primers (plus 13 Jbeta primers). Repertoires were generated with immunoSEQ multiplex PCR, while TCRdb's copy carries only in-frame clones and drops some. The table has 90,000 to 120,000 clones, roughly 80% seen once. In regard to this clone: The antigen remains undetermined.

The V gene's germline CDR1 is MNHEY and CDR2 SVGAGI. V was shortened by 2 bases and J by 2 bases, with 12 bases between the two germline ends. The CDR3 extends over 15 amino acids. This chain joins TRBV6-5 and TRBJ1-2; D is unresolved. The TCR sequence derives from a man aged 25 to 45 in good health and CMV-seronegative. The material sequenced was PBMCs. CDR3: CASSYARGRNYGYTF. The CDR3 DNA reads TGTGCCAGCAGTTACGCCCGGGGTCGCAACTATGGCTACACCTTC.